Following are 27 T cell receptor beta chains from one sample sequenced in a study of cytomegalovirus exposure and HLA in healthy donors. Researchers ran the PCR with 60 Vbeta and 13 Jbeta primers. TCRdb keeps only in-frame clones here, not all; method: immunoSEQ multiplex PCR. Here the sample spans about 96,000 clones, roughly 79% being singletons. The sample was PBMCs. The source of these receptors is a woman in her sixties or seventies in good health and CMV-seropositive.

The V call is TRBV19, the J call TRBJ2-1; the match to TRBD2 covers 10 bases. V lost 5 bases and J lost 9; bases outside the gene matches: 10. Germline V gene data show CDR1 as LNHDA and CDR2 as SQIVND (reference sequence). The CDR3 runs 15 residues. The CDR3 bases are TGTGCCAGTAGTCAGAGCGGGAGGGAGCGGGGTGAGCAGTTCTTC. This encodes CASSQSGRERGEQFF.

This chain links TRBV2 with TRBJ2-7; D gene uncertain. Deletions cut 5 bases from V and 7 bases from J, with 12 bases between. CDR3 size: 12 residues. From germline, CDR1 is SNHLY and CDR2 FYNNEI. DNA for the CDR3: TGTGCCAGCAGTCCGGAACGGCGGGAGCAGTACTTC. Protein product: CASSPERREQYF.

This clone turned up a few times. This chain joins TRBV6-6 and TRBJ2-2, with 7 positions matching TRBD2. CDR3 length: 15 amino acids. V was clipped by 6 bases and J by 3 bases; unmatched bases: 7. The germline gives CDR1 MNHNY, CDR2 SVGAGI (reference sequence). The CDR3 is CASSRTSADTGELFF. The CDR3, as DNA: TGTGCCAGCAGCCGCACTAGCGCGGACACCGGGGAGCTGTTTTTT.

The chain links TRBV6-1 to TRBJ1-5; D ambiguous. The germline CDR1 and CDR2 sequences are MNHNS and SASEGT. The V end was cut by 6 bases, the J end by 0 bases, with 12 bases between. This CDR3 comprises 15 residues. The CDR3 nucleotides read TGTGCCAGCAGGGTGGCGGCCTATAGCAATCAGCCCCAGCATTTT. Protein sequence: CASRVAAYSNQPQHF.

This sequence joins TRBV28 and TRBJ2-7; TRBD1 matches at 7 bases. CDR1 is MDHEN, CDR2 SYDVKM, per germline. J lost 4 bases, V lost 4 bases, and 10 bases had no gene match. The CDR3 length is 15 residues. The CDR3 region has the DNA TGTGCCAGCAGTTCATACCGGGACAGAGCTTACGAGCAGTACTTC. Encoded protein: CASSSYRDRAYEQYF. Supplemented by reference TRBV28 and TRBJ2-7, the full variable domain reads DVKVTQSSRYLVKRTGEKVFLECVQDMDHENMFWYRQDPGLGLRLIYFSYDVKMKEKGDIPEGYSVSREKKERFSLILESASTNQTSMYLCASSSYRDRAYEQYFGPGTRLTVT.

The V call is TRBV9, the J call TRBJ1-4; 12 positions match TRBD1. Germline loops: CDR1 SGDLS, CDR2 YYNGEE. The CDR3 has 17 residues. V lost 3 bases to trimming and J lost 3 bases; unmatched junction nucleotides: 6. The DNA for the CDR3 is TGTGCCAGCAGCGCTGGGACAGGGGGCAAGTCTAATGAAAAACTGTTTTTT. Translation gives CASSAGTGGKSNEKLFF.

This clone was detected only once. The CDR3 sequence is CASSLWERPEAFF. The CDR3 nucleotides are TGTGCCAGCAGTTTATGGGAGAGACCTGAAGCTTTCTTT. This sequence joins TRBV28 and TRBJ1-1, with D unclear. The germline gives CDR1 MDHEN, CDR2 SYDVKM. The V end was cut by 0 bases, the J end by 6 bases, with 8 bases between. CDR3 length equals 13 residues. Full variable domain (missing parts from reference TRBV28 and TRBJ1-1): DVKVTQSSRYLVKRTGEKVFLECVQDMDHENMFWYRQDPGLGLRLIYFSYDVKMKEKGDIPEGYSVSREKKERFSLILESASTNQTSMYLCASSLWERPEAFFGQGTRLTVV.

The J gene is TRBJ2-1, the V gene TRBV7-9, with 12 positions matching TRBD2. V gave up 5 bases and J gave up 9 bases; unmatched junction bases: 11. The CDR3 sequence is 16 residues long. Looked up from germline, CDR1 is SEHNR and CDR2 is FQNEAQ (reference sequence). The CDR3 loop is CASSPRLAGEKGEQFF. In DNA, the CDR3 is TGTGCCAGCAGCCCCAGACTAGCGGGAGAGAAGGGTGAGCAGTTCTTC.

The chain is built from TRBV19 and TRBJ2-7; TRBD1 agrees at 9 bases. V trimming: 6 bases; J trimming: 6 bases; junction bases outside the gene matches: 12. The CDR3 is 15 amino acids. CDR1 is LNHDA and CDR2 is SQIVND in the germline V gene (reference sequence). CDR3 DNA sequence: TGTGCCAGTAGCACACAAGGACAGGGGAACGGCGAGCAGTACTTC. Translating it yields CASSTQGQGNGEQYF.

The V gene is TRBV11-2, the J gene TRBJ1-1, with D possibly matching TRBD1 (5 bases). CDR3 size: 13 residues. The V gene lost 3 bases and the J gene lost 1 base, with 6 bases spanning the gap. Germline V gene sequence: CDR1 SGHAT, CDR2 FQNNGV. The CDR3, as DNA: TGTGCCAGCAGCTTTACAGGGAACACTGAAGCTTTCTTT. This encodes CASSFTGNTEAFF. Looking up the rest from reference TRBV11-2 and TRBJ1-1 gives the full variable domain: EAGVAQSPRYKIIEKRQSVAFWCNPISGHATLYWYQQILGQGPKLLIQFQNNGVVDDSQLPKDRFSAERLKGVDSTLKIQPAKLEDSAVYLCASSFTGNTEAFFGQGTRLTVV.

The V call is TRBV5-1, the J call TRBJ1-1, with D perhaps matching TRBD1 (5 bases). The germline CDR1 and CDR2 sequences are SGHRS and YFSETQ. Trimming left V 5 bases short and J 5 bases short, with 13 bases between. The CDR3 loop spans 13 amino acids. CDR3 in amino acids: CASRSWGDTEAFF. The CDR3 DNA is TGCGCCAGCAGGTCCTGGGGGGATACTGAAGCTTTCTTT.

The V gene is TRBV7-2, the J gene TRBJ2-5; 7 bases are shared with TRBD2. This CDR3 is built from 15 residues. Germline V lookup: CDR1 SGHTA, CDR2 FQGNSA. V shed 4 bases and J 2 bases; nucleotides not matched to a gene: 7. CDR3 DNA: TGTGCCAGCAGCTACCAGCGGGGCGGTCAAGAGACCCAGTACTTC. This encodes CASSYQRGGQETQYF.

J is TRBJ2-7 and V is TRBV27; perhaps TRBD1 as D (6 bases). The CDR3 totals 15 residues. Trimming took off 5 bases at V and 1 base at J, with 15 bases between the two ends. Germline V gene sequence: CDR1 MNHEY, CDR2 SMNVEV (reference sequence). Written as DNA, the CDR3 is TGTGCCAGCAGTGAGGGGGTCCTGGGGTCCTACGAGCAGTACTTC. This translates into CASSEGVLGSYEQYF.

This chain uses TRBV5-1 with TRBJ1-1; maybe TRBD1 (5 bases). V was trimmed by 3 bases and J by 4 bases, leaving 13 bases between them. CDR1 is SGHRS, CDR2 YFSETQ, per germline. CDR3 length: 14 amino acids. Here the CDR3 reads CASSSSGFLTEAFF. The CDR3 coding sequence is TGCGCCAGCAGCTCTTCAGGGTTTCTCACTGAAGCTTTCTTT. Supplemented by reference TRBV5-1 and TRBJ1-1, the full variable domain reads KAGVTQTPRYLIKTRGQQVTLSCSPISGHRSVSWYQQTPGQGLQFLFEYFSETQRNKGNFPGRFSGRQFSNSRSEMNVSTLELGDSALYLCASSSSGFLTEAFFGQGTRLTVV.

The chain has TRBV10-3 and TRBJ2-2; 13 positions match TRBD2. The V and J ends lost 5 bases and 0 bases, in that order; junction bases with no gene match: 6. This CDR3 comprises 18 residues. Germline-derived CDR1 and CDR2 are ENHRY and SYGVKD. The chain's CDR3 is CAISKTSGGRANTGELFF. CDR3 nucleotides: TGTGCCATCAGTAAGACTAGCGGGGGGCGAGCGAACACCGGGGAGCTGTTTTTT.

The rearrangement links TRBV10-1 to TRBJ2-2; TRBD1 matches at 8 bases. The junction had 5 bases not matched to a gene; V was cut back by 4 bases and J by 4 bases. CDR1 and CDR2 from the germline V gene are WNHNN and SYGVQD (reference sequence). The CDR3 contains 15 residues. The CDR3 DNA reads TGCGCCAGCAGTGCAGGGGGCTCGGGCACCGGGGAGCTGTTTTTT. As protein: CASSAGGSGTGELFF.

In this sample, this clone turned up once. This chain connects TRBV10-2 to TRBJ1-6; TRBD1 might be the D (6 bases). Germline CDR1 and CDR2: WSHSY and SAAADI. The V end lost 6 bases, the J end lost 5 bases, and 11 bases lay between the germline ends. This CDR3 contains 14 residues. This CDR3 reads CASRTGSDNSPLHF. The DNA for the CDR3 is TGCGCCAGCAGGACAGGTTCCGATAATTCACCCCTCCACTTT.

The rearrangement uses TRBV27 and TRBJ2-7; D might be TRBD1 (6 bases). Germline V gene lookup returns CDR1 MNHEY and CDR2 SMNVEV (reference sequence). V was cut by 4 bases and J by 3 bases, with 13 bases left in between. The CDR3 runs to 14 residues. CDR3 bases: TGTGCCAGCAGTTCACAGGGATTCTTCTACGAGCAGTACTTC. Translating gives CASSSQGFFYEQYF.

The rearrangement links TRBV10-2 to TRBJ2-7, with D tentatively TRBD1 (6 bases). Germline CDR1 and CDR2: WSHSY and SAAADI. With 5 bases removed from V and 6 bases from J, the gap between germline ends came to 11 bases. CDR3 size: 12 residues. The CDR3 bases are TGCGCCAGCAGTCAGGGGCCGGGCGAGCAGTACTTC. This encodes CASSQGPGEQYF.

In this sample, this clone turned up once. The chain is built from TRBV5-1 and TRBJ2-1; TRBD2 matches 10 bases. Germline V gene sequence: CDR1 SGHRS, CDR2 YFSETQ. V trimming: 4 bases; J trimming: 4 bases; junction bases outside the gene matches: 8. This CDR3 comprises 16 residues. CDR3 DNA sequence: TGCGCCAGCAGCCCCGGAGGTAGCGGGGGGTACAATGAGCAGTTCTTC. Protein product: CASSPGGSGGYNEQFF.

This clone appeared a few times. CDR3 DNA: TGCGCCAGCAGTGGGACAGGGGCTCGCGAGCAGTACTTC. This encodes CASSGTGAREQYF. The chain links TRBV10-2 to TRBJ2-7; 9 bases map to TRBD1. From germline, CDR1 is WSHSY and CDR2 SAAADI. CDR3 size: 13 residues. V shed 4 bases and J 6 bases; nucleotides not matched to a gene: 4.

This sequence joins TRBV2 and TRBJ2-3, with 8 bases matching TRBD2. Losses at the gene ends were 4 bases for V and 3 bases for J; bases not matched to a gene: 6. Germline loops: CDR1 SNHLY, CDR2 FYNNEI. There are 15 residues in the CDR3. The CDR3 nucleotides are TGTGCCAGCAGTGGACGGGGGGGCAGTACAGATACGCAGTATTTT. This codes for CASSGRGGSTDTQYF.

This clone was seen just once. This sequence joins TRBV7-9 and TRBJ1-4; 8 bases line up with TRBD1. The V segment lost 7 bases and the J segment 6 bases; nucleotides outside the gene matches: 7. The CDR3 has 14 amino acids. CDR1 is SEHNR and CDR2 is FQNEAQ in the germline V gene (reference sequence). CDR3 coding DNA: TGTGCCAGCAACTTCGGGACAGGTCATGAAAAACTGTTTTTT. It encodes CASNFGTGHEKLFF.

This clone was picked up a small number of times. This chain uses TRBV4-3 with TRBJ2-2, with 7 bases that match TRBD2. The CDR3 sequence is 17 residues long. In germline, CDR1 is LGHNA, CDR2 YSLEER. Losses at the gene ends were 0 bases for V and 0 bases for J; bases not matched to a gene: 4. In DNA, the CDR3 is TGCGCCAGCAGCCAAGATGATCGGGGGGCGAACACCGGGGAGCTGTTTTTT. Protein: CASSQDDRGANTGELFF.

The V call is TRBV4-2, the J call TRBJ2-5, with TRBD2 matching 9 bases. This CDR3 spans 18 amino acids. Germline CDR1 and CDR2: LGHNA and YNFKEQ. V dropped 0 bases and J dropped 5; count of bases not matched to a gene: 13. The CDR3: CASSQDSRGRGGKETQYF. The CDR3 nucleotides read TGTGCCAGCAGCCAAGATTCGAGGGGGCGGGGGGGCAAGGAGACCCAGTACTTC.

The rearrangement joins TRBV2 to TRBJ1-6; 7 nucleotides match TRBD1. Looked up from germline, CDR1 is SNHLY and CDR2 is FYNNEI. The CDR3 length is 15 residues. The junction had 11 bases not matched to a gene; V was cut back by 5 bases and J by 10 bases. For the CDR3, the DNA is TGTGCCAGCAGTCCGAAGACAGGGAAAGGGTCACCCCTCCACTTT. The encoded protein is CASSPKTGKGSPLHF. Supplemented by reference TRBV2 and TRBJ1-6, the full variable domain reads EPEVTQTPSHQVTQMGQEVILRCVPISNHLYFYWYRQILGQKVEFLVSFYNNEISEKSEIFDDQFSVERPDGSNFTLKIRSTKLEDSAMYFCASSPKTGKGSPLHFGNGTRLTVT.

This clone occurred a few times. J is TRBJ1-1 and V is TRBV29-1, with D perhaps matching TRBD1 (6 bases). This CDR3 contains 15 residues. CDR1 and CDR2 from the germline V gene are SQVTM and ANQGSEA. V was shortened by 0 bases and J by 1 base, with 12 bases between the two germline ends. In DNA, the CDR3 is TGCAGCGTTGAAGACGCGGGGGCGGGGAACACTGAAGCTTTCTTT. It encodes CSVEDAGAGNTEAFF.